The present T cell receptor (beta chain) was sequenced within a study of cytomegalovirus exposure and HLA in healthy donors. Findings and limits, study-wide: Within an earlier analysis, most TCR beta V segments proved productive either about 90% or about 30% of the time. Based on reports, TCR beta sequences accurately predicted HLA-A and HLA-B alleles for most subjects.

This clone appeared a single time. The antigen is unknown. Germline CDR1 is SSHAT and CDR2 is FNYEAQ (reference sequence). This CDR3 spans 16 amino acids. Trimming cost V 2 bases and J 5 bases; bases outside gene matches: 12. The PCR employed 60 Vbeta primers together with 13 Jbeta primers. As processed by the authors: Approximately 11 million of tens of millions of unique TCR beta chains were shared, per a later count. Assay used: immunoSEQ multiplex PCR; TCRdb lists only in-frame clones, some missing. For V, J and clone size, that table is used; D and trimming come from the DNA. The table includes 60,000 to 70,000 clones, around 68% detected once.

The source is a woman aged 25-40 years in good health and CMV-seronegative. Sequenced input: PBMCs. The chain recombines TRBV7-7 with TRBJ2-7; the match to TRBD1 covers 7 bases. Written as DNA, the CDR3 is TGTGCCAGCAGCTTAAACCCCGGGACAGCGGTCCACGAGCAGTACTTC. Protein sequence: CASSLNPGTAVHEQYF.